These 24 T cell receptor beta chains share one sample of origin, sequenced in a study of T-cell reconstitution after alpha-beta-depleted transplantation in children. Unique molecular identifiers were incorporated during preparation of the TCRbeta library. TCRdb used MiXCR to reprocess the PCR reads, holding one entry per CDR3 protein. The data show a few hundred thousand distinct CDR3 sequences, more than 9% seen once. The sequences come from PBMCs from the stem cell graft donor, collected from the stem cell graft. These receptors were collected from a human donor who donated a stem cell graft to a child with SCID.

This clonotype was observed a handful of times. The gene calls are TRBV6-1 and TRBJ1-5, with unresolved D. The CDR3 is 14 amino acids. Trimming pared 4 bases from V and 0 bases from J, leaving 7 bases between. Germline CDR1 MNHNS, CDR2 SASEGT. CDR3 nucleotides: TGTGCCAGCAGTGTTCTAGATAGCAATCAGCCCCAGCATTTT. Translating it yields CASSVLDSNQPQHF.

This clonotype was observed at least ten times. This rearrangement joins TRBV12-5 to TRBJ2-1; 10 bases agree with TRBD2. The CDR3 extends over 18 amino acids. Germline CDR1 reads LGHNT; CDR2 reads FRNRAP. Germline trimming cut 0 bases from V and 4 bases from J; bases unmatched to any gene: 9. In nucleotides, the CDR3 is TGTGCTAGTGGTTTGGTAGAGGGTCTAGCGGGGGAATACAATGAGCAGTTCTTC. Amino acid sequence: CASGLVEGLAGEYNEQFF. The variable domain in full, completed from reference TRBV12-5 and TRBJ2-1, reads DARVTQTPRHKVTEMGQEVTMRCQPILGHNTVFWYRQTMMQGLELLAYFRNRAPLDDSGMPKDRFSAEMPDATLATLKIQPSEPRDSAVYFCASGLVEGLAGEYNEQFFGPGTRLTVL.

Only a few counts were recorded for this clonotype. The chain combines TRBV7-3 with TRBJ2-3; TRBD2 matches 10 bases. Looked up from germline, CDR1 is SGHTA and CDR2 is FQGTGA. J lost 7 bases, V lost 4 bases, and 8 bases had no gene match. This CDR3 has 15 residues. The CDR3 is CASSSSGGAGYTQYF. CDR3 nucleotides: TGTGCCAGCAGCTCGAGCGGGGGGGCCGGCTATACGCAGTATTTT.

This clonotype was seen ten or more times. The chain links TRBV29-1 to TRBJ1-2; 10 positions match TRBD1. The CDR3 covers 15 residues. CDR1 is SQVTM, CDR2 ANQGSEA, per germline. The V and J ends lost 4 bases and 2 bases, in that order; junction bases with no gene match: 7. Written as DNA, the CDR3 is TGCAGCGTTGCTCCCCCGGGACAGGGGAACTATGGCTACACCTTC. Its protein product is CSVAPPGQGNYGYTF.

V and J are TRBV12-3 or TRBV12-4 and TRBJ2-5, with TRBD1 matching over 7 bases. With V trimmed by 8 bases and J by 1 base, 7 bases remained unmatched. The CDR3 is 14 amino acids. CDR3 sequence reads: CASHRRGSQETQYF. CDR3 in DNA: TGTGCCAGCCATCGCAGGGGGAGCCAAGAGACCCAGTACTTC.

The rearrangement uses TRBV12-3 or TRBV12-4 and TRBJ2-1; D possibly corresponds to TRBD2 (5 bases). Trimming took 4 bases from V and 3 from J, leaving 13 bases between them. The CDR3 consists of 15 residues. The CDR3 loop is CASSSLGEYYNEQFF. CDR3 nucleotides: TGTGCCAGCAGTTCTCTCGGGGAATACTACAATGAGCAGTTCTTC.

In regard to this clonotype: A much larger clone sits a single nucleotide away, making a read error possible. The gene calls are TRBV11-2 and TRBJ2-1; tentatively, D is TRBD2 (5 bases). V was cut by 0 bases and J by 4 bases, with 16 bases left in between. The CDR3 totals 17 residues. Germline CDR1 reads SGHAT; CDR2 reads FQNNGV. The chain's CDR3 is CASSLETGWPPYNEQFF. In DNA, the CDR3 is TGTGCCAGCAGCTTAGAAACGGGGTGGCCTCCTTACAATGAGCAGTTCTTC.

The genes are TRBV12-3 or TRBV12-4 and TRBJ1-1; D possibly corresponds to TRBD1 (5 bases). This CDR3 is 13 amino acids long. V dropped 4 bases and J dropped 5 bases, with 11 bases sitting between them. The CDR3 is CASSSHRRTEAFF. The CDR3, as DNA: TGTGCCAGCAGTTCTCACAGGCGGACTGAAGCTTTCTTT.

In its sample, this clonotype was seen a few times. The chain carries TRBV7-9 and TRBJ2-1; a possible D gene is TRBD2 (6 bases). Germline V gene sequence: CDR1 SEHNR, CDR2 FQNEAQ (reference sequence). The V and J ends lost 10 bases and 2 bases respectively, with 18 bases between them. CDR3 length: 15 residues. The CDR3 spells CAIPWDGGTYNEQFF. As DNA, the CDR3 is TGTGCCATCCCGTGGGACGGGGGAACCTACAATGAGCAGTTCTTC.

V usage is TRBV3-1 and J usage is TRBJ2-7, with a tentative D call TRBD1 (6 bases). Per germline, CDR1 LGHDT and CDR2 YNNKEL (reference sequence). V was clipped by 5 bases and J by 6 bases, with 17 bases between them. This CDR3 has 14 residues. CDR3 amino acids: CASSTHVRGGEQYF. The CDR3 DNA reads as TGTGCCAGCAGCACCCATGTTAGAGGGGGCGAGCAGTACTTC.

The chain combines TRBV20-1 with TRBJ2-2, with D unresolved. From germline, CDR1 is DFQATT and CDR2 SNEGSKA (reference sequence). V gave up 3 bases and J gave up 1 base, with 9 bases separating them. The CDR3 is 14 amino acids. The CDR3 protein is CSARELMNTGELFF. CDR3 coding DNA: TGCAGTGCTAGGGAACTCATGAACACCGGGGAGCTGTTTTTT.

The chain's CDR3 is CASSLRFELGGSEQYF. The CDR3, as DNA: TGTGCCAGCAGTTTAAGATTCGAGTTGGGAGGATCCGAGCAGTACTTC. This chain uses TRBV12-3 or TRBV12-4 with TRBJ2-7; possibly TRBD2 for D (6 bases). V shed 2 bases and J shed 6 bases, with 20 bases lying between them. The CDR3 is 16 amino acids.

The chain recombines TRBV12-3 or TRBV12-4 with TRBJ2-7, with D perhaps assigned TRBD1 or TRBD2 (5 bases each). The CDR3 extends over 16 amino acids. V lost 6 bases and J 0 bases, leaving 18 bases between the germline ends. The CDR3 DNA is TGTGCCAGCAGCACCCTCTCCGGGACCAACTCCTACGAGCAGTACTTC. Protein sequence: CASSTLSGTNSYEQYF.

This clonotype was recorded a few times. The CDR3 bases are TGCGCCAGCAGAGGACTAGCGGCCTACAATGAGCAGTTCTTC. Translated, it gives CASRGLAAYNEQFF. V gene TRBV5-1 combines with J gene TRBJ2-1; 10 nucleotides agree with TRBD2. V shed 5 bases, J shed 2 bases, and the junction held 1 base outside the gene matches. The CDR3 is made up of 14 amino acids. Germline V gene sequence: CDR1 SGHRS, CDR2 YFSETQ.

The CDR3 DNA is TGTGCCAGCAGTTTATATAGCGGACTGCCCGGGGCCATTCAGTACTTC. Protein: CASSLYSGLPGAIQYF. The gene calls are TRBV6-5 and TRBJ2-4; a weak D match, TRBD2 (6 bases). V was clipped by 4 bases and J by 9 bases, with 22 bases between them. The CDR3 totals 16 residues. Germline V gives CDR1 MNHEY, CDR2 SVGAGI.

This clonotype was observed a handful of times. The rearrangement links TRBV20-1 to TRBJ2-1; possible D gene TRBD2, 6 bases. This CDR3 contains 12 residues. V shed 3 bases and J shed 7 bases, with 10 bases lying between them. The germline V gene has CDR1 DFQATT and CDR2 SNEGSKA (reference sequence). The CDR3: CSARPLANEQFF. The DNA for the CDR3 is TGCAGTGCTAGGCCCCTAGCGAATGAGCAGTTCTTC.

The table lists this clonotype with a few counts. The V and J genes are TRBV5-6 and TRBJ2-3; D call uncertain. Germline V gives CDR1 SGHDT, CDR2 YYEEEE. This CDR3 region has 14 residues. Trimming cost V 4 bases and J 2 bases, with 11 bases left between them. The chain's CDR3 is CASSPGPFTDTQYF. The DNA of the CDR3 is TGTGCCAGCAGCCCAGGACCATTCACAGATACGCAGTATTTT.

CDR3 sequence reads: CSASYGRRGTEAFF. In DNA form, the CDR3 reads TGCAGTGCTAGCTATGGGCGCAGGGGAACTGAAGCTTTCTTT. The chain recombines TRBV20-1 with TRBJ1-1, with D maybe TRBD1 (6 bases). CDR1 and CDR2 (germline): DFQATT, SNEGSKA (reference sequence). This CDR3 contains 14 residues. Trimming took 3 bases from V and 5 from J, leaving 16 bases between them.

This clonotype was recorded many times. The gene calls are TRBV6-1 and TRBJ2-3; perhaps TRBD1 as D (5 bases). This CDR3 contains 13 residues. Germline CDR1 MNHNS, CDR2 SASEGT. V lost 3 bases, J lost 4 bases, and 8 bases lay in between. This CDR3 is CASSEGPADTQYF. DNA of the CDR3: TGTGCCAGCAGTGAGGGGCCGGCAGATACGCAGTATTTT.

CDR3 sequence (DNA): TGTGCCAGCAGCCCAACAGGGGACAACACTGAAGCTTTCTTT. It yields the protein CASSPTGDNTEAFF. V and J are TRBV7-3 and TRBJ1-1; 7 bases line up with TRBD1. Trimming removed 5 bases from V and 2 bases from J; junction bases left unmatched: 5. Germline V gives CDR1 SGHTA, CDR2 FQGTGA. The CDR3 is made up of 14 amino acids.

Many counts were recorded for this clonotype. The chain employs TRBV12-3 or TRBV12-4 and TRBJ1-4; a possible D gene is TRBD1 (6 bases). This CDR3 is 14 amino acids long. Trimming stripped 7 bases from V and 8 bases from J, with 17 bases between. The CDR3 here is CASTPRGAGEKLFF. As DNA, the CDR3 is TGTGCCAGCACCCCGCGGGGGGCTGGGGAAAAACTGTTTTTT.

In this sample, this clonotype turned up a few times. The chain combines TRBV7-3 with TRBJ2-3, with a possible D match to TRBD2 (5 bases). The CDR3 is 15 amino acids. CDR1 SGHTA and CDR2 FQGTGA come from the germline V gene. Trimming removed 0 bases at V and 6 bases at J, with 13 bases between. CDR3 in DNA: TGTGCCAGCAGCTTAACCCGGCTAGCAACGGATACGCAGTATTTT. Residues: CASSLTRLATDTQYF.

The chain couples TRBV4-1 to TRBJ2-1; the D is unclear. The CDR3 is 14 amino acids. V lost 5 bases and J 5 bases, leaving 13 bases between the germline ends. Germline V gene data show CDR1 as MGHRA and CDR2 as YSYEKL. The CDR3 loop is CASSLRHGNNEQFF. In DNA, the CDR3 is TGCGCCAGCAGCTTGCGACATGGGAACAATGAGCAGTTCTTC.

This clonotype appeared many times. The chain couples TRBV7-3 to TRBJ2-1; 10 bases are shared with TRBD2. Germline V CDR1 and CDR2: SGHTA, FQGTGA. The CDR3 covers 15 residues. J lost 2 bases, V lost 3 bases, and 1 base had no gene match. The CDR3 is CASSFGTSAYNEQFF. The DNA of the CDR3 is TGTGCCAGCAGCTTCGGGACTAGCGCCTACAATGAGCAGTTCTTC.